This T cell receptor (beta chain) was sequenced for a study of control samples from healthy donors and cancer patients. Germline loops: CDR1 SGDLS, CDR2 YYNGEE. The V end lost 3 bases, the J end lost 7 bases, and 20 bases lay between the germline ends. The CDR3 loop spans 16 amino acids. TCRdb's table, derived via immunoSEQ multiplex PCR, lists solely in-frame clones and lacks some. Of about 100,000 clones listed, over 75% are singletons. The chain joins TRBV9 to TRBJ2-1; D is tentatively TRBD1 or TRBD2 (6 bases each). The clonotype comes from a woman between 50 and 59 years old in good health. Sequences were obtained from blood. This chain's CDR3 is CASSAEGVVRPNEQFF. Written as DNA, the CDR3 is TGTGCCAGCAGCGCGGAGGGGGTAGTTCGACCTAATGAGCAGTTCTTC.